The following is a T cell receptor beta chain sequence with its context. This clonotype was detected many times. Its antigen is currently not known. Base qualities are not recorded, but no much larger clone differs from it by a single base. V is cut by 3 bases and J by 1 base, and the space between the germline ends is 14 bases. The germline V gene provides CDR1 KGHSH and CDR2 LQKENI. The CDR3 has 16 amino acids, counting the end cysteine and phenylalanine. CDR3 DNA only is kept here, 48 bases in frame from base 1. The TCR beta CDR3 regions were amplified from the RNA transcripts. For the first round of RT-PCR on the TCR CDR3, the HTBI primer set was used together with the Qiagen OneStep RT-PCR kit. The libraries were constructed in a second round of multiplex PCR and then size-selected and purified. Libraries were sequenced paired-end with 100 bp reads on an Illumina HiSeq2000. Per the original workflow: SOAPnuke was used to process the raw data, throwing out any read that contained adapters or uncalled bases, had a mean Phred below 15, or lacked an exact constant-primer or identifier match. High-quality paired reads were merged using COPE v1.2.5, and each unique nucleotide sequence was defined as a clonotype. MiTCR v1.1 was used to align clonotypes to the IMGT TRBV, TRBD and TRBJ reference segments. Analysis was restricted to V-J combinations with a frequency above 0.0001, which covered roughly 99% of repertoires. The TCS score was defined as the ratio of F50 (clonal expansion) to E x V (chaos), calculated using BLOSUM62-based TCRdist between CDR3 peptides within each V-J. Welch's t-statistics and random forest reduced fewer than 600 V-J features to 10 to 15, which were used in a naive Bayes classifier (R e1071). The raw public reads went through TCRdb reprocessing: fastp at Q25, MiXCR clone calling, in-frame beta chains kept. When rows share a CDR3 protein, they turn into one entry using the most common DNA and genes. None of the V and J calls come from the authors' own analysis; TCRdb made them. The sample table contains approximately 600,000 distinct CDR3 sequences; only one count was recorded for 15% to 20% of them. The ten top clones hold approximately 3.8% of the sample.

This sample was taken from a study of T cells in Graves' hyperthyroidism and ophthalmopathy (dated by TCRdb to about 2019). Concerning the study at large: Peripheral blood samples were taken at initial diagnosis, before any treatment was given. To identify TCR V-J signatures that set the groups apart, the researchers used a discovery cohort of about a hundred patients, made up of around 40 with Graves' ophthalmopathy and approximately 57 with stable Graves' hyperthyroidism. An independent validation cohort of about 20 hyperthyroidism patients and approximately 16 patients who later progressed to ophthalmopathy tested prospective prediction of ophthalmopathy. The approximately 100 discovery patients were randomly split 7:3 into training and test sets. In addition, the study compared T-cell repertoires in thyroid tissue and in blood from roughly 6 Graves' hyperthyroidism patients. Following sampling, methimazole starting at 30 mg daily was given to hyperthyroidism patients, and high-dose intravenous methylprednisolone was given to ophthalmopathy patients. TCR Vbeta CDR3 sequencing of some 140 peripheral blood samples (under 45 ophthalmopathy, about 75 hyperthyroidism and about 17 progressor patients) is reported in the paper. Broad study findings and their caveats: Most expanded thyroid clonotypes (frequency above 0.001) were also found in blood, which suggests that blood repertoires may mirror thyroid immune responses. Sample size was not statistically predetermined, and blinding of investigators to group allocation was not performed. Ophthalmopathy was separated from stable hyperthyroidism by a 13 V-J signature model, with over 85% sensitivity and about 81% specificity obtained in cross-validation and 80%/75% obtained in testing. In validation, the model predicted progression to ophthalmopathy a median of about 6.5 months before onset, with roughly 70% sensitivity and about 72% specificity.

Stable Graves' hyperthyroidism was defined as no progression to ophthalmopathy during 18 months of follow-up. The hyperthyroidism patients were between 18 and 65 years old and newly diagnosed, with a disease duration of less than 2 months. The study excluded patients with uncontrolled infections, other autoimmune diseases, pregnancy or lactation. Clinical symptoms, serum thyroxine and TRAb, thyroid ultrasound, and orbital computed tomography formed the basis for the diagnoses. PBMCs were separated from under 11 ml of fresh peripheral blood using Ficoll-Paque density gradient centrifugation. Total RNA was extracted with Trizol reagent, and quality was checked on an Agilent 2100 Bioanalyzer.

The receptor was isolated from a woman between 25 and 40 years old with Graves' hyperthyroidism. Sequenced material: blood. Recombination joined TRBV18 with TRBJ2-3, with the D segment possibly TRBD1 or TRBD2, each aligning over 6 bases. The sequence in DNA is TGTGCCAGCTCACCTCTGGGGGGCAGACGCACAGATACGCAGTATTTT. Translated, it gives CASSPLGGRRTDTQYF.